The T cell receptor (beta chain) described here comes from a study of blood T cell repertoires in COVID-19. The wider study: From T cells, B-cell-depleted T cells, or PBMCs came the material, which was cDNA or gDNA.

The Seattle site enrolled patients during active infection and followed them longitudinally. This CDR3 spans 16 amino acids. Trimming took off 4 bases at V and 4 bases at J, with 15 bases between the two ends. Germline V lookup: CDR1 SGHRS, CDR2 YFSETQ. The repertoire was sequenced with immunoSEQ multiplex PCR; TCRdb's copy has only in-frame clones and lacks some. The data contain roughly 570,000 clones, roughly nine tenths of them seen just once; the ten biggest clones take up 7.8%. This sequence joins TRBV5-1 and TRBJ2-6; D might be TRBD1 (6 bases). This receptor was identified in a woman between 45 and 60 years old with COVID-19, enrolled during active disease. Sequencing was performed on peripheral blood. CDR3 region: CASSPPGVGGANVLTF. The CDR3 DNA sequence: TGCGCCAGCAGCCCACCAGGGGTTGGCGGGGCCAACGTCCTGACTTTC.